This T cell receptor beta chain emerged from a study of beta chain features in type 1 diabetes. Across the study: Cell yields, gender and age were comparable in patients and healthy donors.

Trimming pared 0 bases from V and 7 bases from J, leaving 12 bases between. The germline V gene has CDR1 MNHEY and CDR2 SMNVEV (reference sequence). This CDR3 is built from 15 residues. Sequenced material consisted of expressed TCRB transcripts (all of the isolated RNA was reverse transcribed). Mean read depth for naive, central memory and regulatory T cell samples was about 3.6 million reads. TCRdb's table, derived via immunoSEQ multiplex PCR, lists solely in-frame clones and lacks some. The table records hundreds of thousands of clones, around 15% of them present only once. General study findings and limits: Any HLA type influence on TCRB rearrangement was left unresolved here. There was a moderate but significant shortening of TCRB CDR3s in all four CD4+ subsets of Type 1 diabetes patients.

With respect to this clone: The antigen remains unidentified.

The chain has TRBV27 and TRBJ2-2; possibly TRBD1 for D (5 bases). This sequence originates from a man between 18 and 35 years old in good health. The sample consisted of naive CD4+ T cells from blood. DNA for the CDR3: TGTGCCAGCAGTTTATCTTCAGGGTGGATCGGGGAGCTGTTTTTT. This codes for CASSLSSGWIGELFF.